A selection of T cell receptor beta chains follows, all from one sample in a study of T cell responses to AZD1222 COVID-19 vaccine. Assay used: immunoSEQ multiplex PCR; TCRdb lists only in-frame clones, some missing. The sample shows approximately 180,000 clones, 85% to 95% of them seen only once. The sample in question was peripheral blood, obtained 28 days after the second dose of the MenACWY control vaccine. These receptors all stem from an adult who received the MenACWY meningococcal vaccine as a control. CDR3s include the opening cysteine and the closing phenylalanine or tryptophan. D genes are given only for firm matches. Only part of the rows carry a size: once, few, many, or a class if the clone is expanded.

TRBV3-1/TRBV3-2	.	TRBJ1-2	.	CASSNPTGLMGGYTF	TGTGCCAGCAGCAACCCCACAGGTTTAATGGGCGGCTACACCTTC
TRBV7-8	.	TRBJ2-3	TRBD1	CASSPRDRGSSTDTQYF	TGTGCCAGCAGCCCCAGGGACAGGGGTTCTAGCACAGATACGCAGTATTTT
TRBV9	once	TRBJ2-1	TRBD2	CASSVTLAGASYNEQFF	TGTGCCAGCAGCGTAACGCTAGCGGGAGCAAGCTACAATGAGCAGTTCTTC
TRBV19	.	TRBJ1-1	.	CASSPDGGTEAFF	TGTGCCAGTAGTCCTGACGGGGGGACTGAAGCTTTCTTT
TRBV30	once	TRBJ1-2	.	CAWSVSVRGYTF	TGTGCCTGGAGTGTATCTGTGCGTGGCTACACCTTC
TRBV19	.	TRBJ1-5	.	CASSRLDEAQPQHF	TGTGCCAGTAGCCGATTGGACGAGGCTCAGCCCCAGCATTTT
TRBV7-2	once	TRBJ2-7	TRBD2	CASSSLFGGVSYEQYF	TGTGCCAGCAGCTCGCTCTTTGGGGGGGTCTCCTACGAGCAGTACTTC
TRBV6-5	.	TRBJ2-3	TRBD2	CASQRGHSTDTQYF	TGTGCCAGCCAGCGGGGGCACAGCACAGATACGCAGTATTTT
TRBV13	.	TRBJ2-4	TRBD2	CASSQTSGGGKNIQYF	TGTGCCAGCAGCCAGACTAGCGGGGGTGGCAAAAACATTCAGTACTTC
TRBV9	.	TRBJ1-1	TRBD1	CASSLGQGVSTEAFF	TGTGCCAGCAGCCTGGGACAGGGGGTAAGCACTGAAGCTTTCTTT
TRBV30	.	TRBJ1-1	TRBD1	CAWSAGQGASAFF	TGTGCCTGGAGCGCGGGACAGGGGGCTTCAGCTTTCTTT
TRBV7-2	.	TRBJ2-5	.	CASSPIGETQYF	TGTGCCAGCAGCCCAATCGGAGAGACCCAGTACTTC
TRBV30	.	TRBJ2-1	.	CGHGSYNEQFF	TGTGGCCATGGTTCCTACAATGAGCAGTTCTTC
TRBV6-5	.	TRBJ1-1	.	CASSPSGGYTEAFF	TGTGCCAGCAGCCCCTCCGGAGGATACACTGAAGCTTTCTTT
TRBV7-2	.	TRBJ1-1	.	CASGVLVNTEAFF	TGTGCCAGCGGTGTCCTCGTGAACACTGAAGCTTTCTTT
TRBV19	.	TRBJ1-1	.	CATQGRDLNTEAFF	TGTGCCACGCAGGGGCGGGATTTGAACACTGAAGCTTTCTTT
TRBV3-1/TRBV3-2	.	TRBJ1-2	.	CASSQGNGNYGYTF	TGTGCCAGCAGCCAAGGGAACGGGAACTATGGCTACACCTTC
TRBV4-2	.	TRBJ1-1	TRBD1	CASSRGQGMNTEAFF	TGTGCCAGCAGCCGGGGACAGGGAATGAACACTGAAGCTTTCTTT
TRBV6-6	once	TRBJ1-6	TRBD1	CASSKIGQGDNSPLHF	TGTGCCAGCAGTAAAATTGGACAGGGTGATAATTCACCCCTCCACTTT
TRBV5-1	once	TRBJ1-2	TRBD1	CASSGGQASQGYTF	TGCGCCAGCAGCGGGGGACAGGCTTCTCAAGGCTACACCTTC
TRBV3-1/TRBV3-2	.	TRBJ2-1	TRBD1	CASSRQGMNEQFF	TGTGCCAGCAGCCGACAGGGAATGAATGAGCAGTTCTTC
TRBV7-3	.	TRBJ2-2	.	CASSFIGGLNTGELFF	TGTGCCAGCAGCTTTATAGGCGGGTTGAACACCGGGGAGCTGTTTTTT
TRBV5-1	.	TRBJ1-1	.	CASSLASPNTEAFF	TGCGCCAGCAGCTTGGCCAGCCCGAACACTGAAGCTTTCTTT
TRBV5-1	.	TRBJ2-5	.	CASSLEVRQETQYF	TGCGCCAGCAGCTTGGAAGTCAGGCAAGAGACCCAGTACTTC
TRBV4-3	.	TRBJ2-5	.	CASSQDIGRGETQYF	TGCGCCAGCAGCCAAGATATAGGAAGGGGAGAGACCCAGTACTTC
TRBV6-1	.	TRBJ1-6	.	CASSESSYNSPLHF	TGTGCCAGCAGTGAAAGCTCCTATAATTCACCCCTCCACTTT
TRBV13	.	TRBJ1-3	TRBD1	CASSPKPTGGANTIYF	TGTGCCAGCAGCCCAAAACCCACAGGGGGCGCGAACACCATATATTTT
TRBV9	.	TRBJ2-5	TRBD2	CASSSGLAGLGVETQYF	TGTGCCAGCAGCTCGGGACTAGCGGGGCTAGGGGTGGAGACCCAGTACTTC
TRBV27	.	TRBJ1-2	.	CASSPLTTRTGGYTF	TGTGCCAGCAGTCCCCTTACTACACGGACTGGAGGCTACACCTTC
TRBV7-9	.	TRBJ2-7	.	CASSLDREFYEQYF	TGTGCCAGCAGCTTAGACAGGGAGTTCTACGAGCAGTACTTC
TRBV7-9	.	TRBJ2-3	TRBD2	CASSVTSGVTDTQYF	TGTGCCAGCAGCGTGACTAGCGGGGTCACAGATACGCAGTATTTT
TRBV4-3	.	TRBJ1-2	.	CASSSTTANYGYTF	TGCGCCAGCAGCTCGACGACGGCTAACTATGGCTACACCTTC
TRBV25-1	.	TRBJ1-2	TRBD1	CASSVDRGLGNYGYTF	TGTGCCAGCAGTGTGGACAGGGGGCTAGGGAACTATGGCTACACCTTC
TRBV5-8	.	TRBJ1-2	.	CASSLIPGNYGYTF	TGTGCCAGCAGCTTGATCCCAGGGAACTATGGCTACACCTTC
TRBV30	.	TRBJ2-1	.	CAWSGRLANEQFF	TGTGCCTGGAGTGGGCGATTAGCAAATGAGCAGTTCTTC
TRBV18	.	TRBJ1-6	.	CASSPEGRSYNSPLHF	TGTGCCAGCTCACCGGAGGGACGCTCCTATAATTCACCCCTCCACTTT
TRBV19	.	TRBJ1-2	.	CASSMGGVYGYTF	TGTGCCAGTAGTATGGGAGGAGTCTATGGCTACACCTTC
TRBV7-9	.	TRBJ2-3	TRBD1	CASSFGDRGGTQYF	TGTGCCAGCAGCTTCGGGGACAGGGGAGGGACGCAGTATTTT
TRBV6-5	.	TRBJ1-3	.	CASSYDRGGNTIYF	TGTGCCAGCAGTTATGACCGGGGGGGAAACACCATATATTTT
TRBV18	.	TRBJ2-2	.	CASSSLPTQVNKNTGELFF	TGTGCCAGCTCATCACTCCCCACCCAGGTCAACAAAAACACCGGGGAGCTGTTTTTT
TRBV7-2	.	TRBJ1-2	.	CASSWGTYGYTF	TGTGCCAGCAGCTGGGGGACATATGGCTACACCTTC
TRBV3-1/TRBV3-2	.	TRBJ2-7	.	CASSQDWQPYEQYF	TGTGCCAGCAGCCAAGATTGGCAGCCCTACGAGCAGTACTTC
TRBV2	.	TRBJ2-4	.	CASSESWVAKNIQYF	TGTGCCAGCAGTGAATCCTGGGTTGCCAAAAACATTCAGTACTTC
TRBV28	once	TRBJ1-2	.	CASSFSGFYYGYTF	TGTGCCAGCAGTTTCTCGGGATTCTACTATGGCTACACCTTC
TRBV2	.	TRBJ2-3	.	CASRPQGISTDTQYF	TGTGCCAGCAGACCCCAGGGGATTAGCACAGATACGCAGTATTTT
TRBV5-1	once	TRBJ1-1	TRBD1	CASSRNTGGTEAFF	TGCGCCAGCAGCCGCAACACAGGGGGCACTGAAGCTTTCTTT